The clone carrying this T cell receptor (beta chain) appeared once. Its matching antigen is unknown. PCR primers comprised 60 Vbeta and 13 Jbeta primers. Here immunoSEQ multiplex PCR was the method, and the copy in TCRdb shows in-frame clones only, minus some. The profile covers under 200,000 clones, with 68% appearing a single time and approximately 1.5% taken by the ten largest. The source of the sample is a study of cytomegalovirus exposure and HLA in healthy donors. Study outcomes and limitations: Later genetic work tied a missense DCLRE1C variant to beta-chain V and J trimming.

The receptor was derived from a man aged 45-60 years in good health and CMV-seronegative. The specimen sequenced was PBMCs.

This CDR3 is CASSPQGAGYGYTF. The CDR3 coding sequence is TGTGCCAGCTCACCCCAGGGGGCGGGCTATGGCTACACCTTC. The chain links TRBV18 to TRBJ1-2, with 8 bases lining up with TRBD1. V shed 3 bases and J 4 bases; nucleotides not matched to a gene: 4. This CDR3 has 14 amino acids. The germline V gene encodes CDR1 KGHSH and CDR2 LQKENI.